Sequencing of this T cell receptor beta chain was carried out in a study of shared clonotypes between healthy human individuals. This CDR3 is 13 amino acids long. The J segment lost 6 bases and the V segment lost 5 bases, leaving 4 bases of the junction unmatched. Germline CDR1 reads GTSNPN; CDR2 reads SVGIG (reference sequence). Measured with immunoSEQ multiplex PCR; TCRdb has only the in-frame clones, and not every one. The sample has about 2.4 million clones; more than 80% are singletons. The rearrangement uses TRBV30 and TRBJ1-4; 9 bases line up with TRBD1. Specimen: naive CD4+ T cells sorted from blood. Documented subset: CD45RA+ positively selected. The clonotype was recovered from a man between 18 and 29 years old in good health. Written as DNA, the CDR3 is TGTGCCTGGGGACAGGGGAGATATGAAAAACTGTTTTTT. It yields the protein CAWGQGRYEKLFF.